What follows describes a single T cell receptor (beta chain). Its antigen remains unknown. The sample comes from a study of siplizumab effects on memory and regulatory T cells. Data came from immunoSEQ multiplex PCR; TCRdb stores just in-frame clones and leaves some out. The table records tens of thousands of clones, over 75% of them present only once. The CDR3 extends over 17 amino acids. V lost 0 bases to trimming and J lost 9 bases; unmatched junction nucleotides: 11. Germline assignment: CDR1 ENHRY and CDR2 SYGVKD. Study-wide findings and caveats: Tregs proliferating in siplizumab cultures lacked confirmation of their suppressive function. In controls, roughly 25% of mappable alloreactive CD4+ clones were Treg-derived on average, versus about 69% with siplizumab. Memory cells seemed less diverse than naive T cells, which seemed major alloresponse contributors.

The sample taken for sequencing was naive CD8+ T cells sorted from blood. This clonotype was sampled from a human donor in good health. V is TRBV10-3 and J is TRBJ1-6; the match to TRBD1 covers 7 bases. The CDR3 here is CAISESLVRGESSPLHF. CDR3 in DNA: TGTGCCATCAGTGAGTCGCTGGTCAGGGGGGAAAGTTCACCCCTCCACTTT.